The 25 T cell receptor beta chains below were found in one sample sequenced in a study of T cell repertoires in cytomegalovirus infection. TCRdb passed the reads through MiXCR, listing each CDR3 protein once. The profile covers 450,000 to 550,000 distinct CDR3 sequences, with 42% appearing a single time and around 44% taken by the ten largest. For these TCRs, the target antigens are not known. This sample comprised cultured PBMCs, obtained from culture after CMV antigen stimulation. These TCRs come from a human donor in good health (CMV status not recorded). Some clones in this sample may be carry-over from other donors' samples.

V and J are TRBV7-9 and TRBJ1-1; D gene uncertain. The V end was cut by 0 bases, the J end by 8 bases, with 7 bases between. Germline-derived CDR1 and CDR2 are SEHNR and FQNEAQ (reference sequence). This CDR3 has 12 amino acids. The CDR3 reads CASSLAYGEAFF. The CDR3 nucleotides are TGTGCCAGCAGCTTAGCTTATGGCGAAGCTTTCTTT.

The V and J genes are TRBV12-3 or TRBV12-4 and TRBJ2-1; 9 bases align to TRBD2. V lost 7 bases and J lost 4; bases outside the gene matches: 8. This CDR3 comprises 15 residues. The CDR3 here is CASTPGAGGYNEQFF. DNA of the CDR3: TGTGCCAGCACACCCGGAGCGGGGGGATACAATGAGCAGTTCTTC.

V and J are TRBV5-5 and TRBJ2-5, with D tentatively TRBD1 (6 bases). Between the trimmed V and J ends, which lost 3 bases and 2 bases, there was a span of 11 bases. CDR1 is SGHKS and CDR2 is YYEKEE in the germline V gene (reference sequence). The CDR3 is 14 residues long. Here the CDR3 reads CASSSKGEQETQYF. The CDR3 DNA reads as TGTGCCAGCAGCTCTAAGGGGGAGCAAGAGACCCAGTACTTC.

The chain uses TRBV7-6 and TRBJ2-1; TRBD2 aligns across 10 bases. Germline lookup yields CDR1 SGHVS and CDR2 FNYEAQ. This CDR3 comprises 15 residues. V gave up 3 bases and J gave up 4 bases; unmatched junction bases: 3. CDR3 sequence: CASSLASGGYNEQFF. The CDR3 DNA is TGTGCCAGCAGCTTGGCTAGCGGGGGTTACAATGAGCAGTTCTTC.

This clonotype was observed a single time. The J gene is TRBJ2-2, the V gene TRBV5-4; 9 positions match TRBD2. J lost 1 base, V lost 4 bases, and 5 bases had no gene match. The V gene's germline CDR1 is SGHNT and CDR2 YYREEE (reference sequence). The CDR3 consists of 16 residues. The CDR3 sequence: CASSRLAEMNTGELFF. The CDR3 DNA reads as TGTGCCAGCAGCCGACTAGCGGAGATGAACACCGGGGAGCTGTTTTTT.

This clonotype came up a few times. This rearrangement joins TRBV6-6 to TRBJ2-1; no definite D call. The CDR3 has 13 residues. The V end lost 6 bases, the J end lost 9 bases, and 15 bases lay between the germline ends. Per germline, CDR1 MNHNY and CDR2 SVGAGI (reference sequence). CDR3 DNA: TGTGCCAGCAGGGAGACGGTCTCTAGTGAGCAGTTCTTC. Its protein product is CASRETVSSEQFF.

The chain has TRBV4-1 and TRBJ2-1; D is possibly TRBD2 (6 bases). This CDR3 has 14 residues. The germline gives CDR1 MGHRA, CDR2 YSYEKL. The ends were cut back, 0 bases at V and 8 bases at J, with 11 bases in the middle. In DNA, the CDR3 is TGCGCCAGCAGCCAAGAACGTCTAGCGCATGAGCAGTTCTTC. This codes for CASSQERLAHEQFF.

There are a few counts of this clonotype. J is TRBJ2-1 and V is TRBV7-2, with TRBD2 identical over 13 bases. V dropped 5 bases and J dropped 9; count of bases not matched to a gene: 13. From germline, CDR1 is SGHTA and CDR2 FQGNSA. This CDR3 is built from 17 residues. The CDR3 loop is CASSTRLAGGGGLEQFF. The CDR3, as DNA: TGTGCCAGCAGCACGCGACTAGCGGGAGGAGGAGGGCTTGAGCAGTTCTTC.

This clonotype was counted between two and nine times. The chain couples TRBV7-2 to TRBJ2-7; 12 nucleotides match TRBD2. The CDR3 contains 17 residues. Germline CDR1 and CDR2: SGHTA and FQGNSA. V was pared by 3 bases and J by 0 bases, with 6 bases of the junction left unmatched. The CDR3 nucleotides read TGTGCCAGCAGCTTCACACTAGCGGGAGGCAGCTCCTACGAGCAGTACTTC. Translated: CASSFTLAGGSSYEQYF.

The table lists this clonotype with a few counts. The chain recombines TRBV27 with TRBJ2-1; 9 bases are a match to TRBD2. The germline V gene encodes CDR1 MNHEY and CDR2 SMNVEV (reference sequence). V shed 4 bases and J 4 bases; nucleotides not matched to a gene: 8. The CDR3 sequence is 16 residues long. CDR3 DNA: TGTGCCAGCAGTTCCCTAGCGGGGACCAATTACAATGAGCAGTTCTTC. The encoded protein is CASSSLAGTNYNEQFF.

V gene TRBV20-1 combines with J gene TRBJ2-7; 10 bases line up with TRBD1. Germline V CDR1 and CDR2: DFQATT, SNEGSKA (reference sequence). Trimming removed 2 bases from V and 3 bases from J; junction bases left unmatched: 4. The CDR3 extends over 14 amino acids. CDR3 loop: CSARSDRGHYEQYF. CDR3 sequence (DNA): TGCAGTGCTAGATCCGACAGGGGGCACTACGAGCAGTACTTC.

The rearrangement uses TRBV7-2 and TRBJ2-7; 9 nucleotides align to TRBD2. The CDR3 is 15 residues long. Germline V lookup: CDR1 SGHTA, CDR2 FQGNSA. The junction had 11 bases not matched to a gene; V was cut back by 5 bases and J by 6 bases. The CDR3 loop reads CASSIYLAGSGEQYF. The CDR3 DNA follows: TGTGCCAGCAGCATCTATCTAGCGGGGTCGGGCGAGCAGTACTTC.

The sample holds a few counts of this clonotype. This rearrangement joins TRBV2 to TRBJ2-5; D unresolved. V was cut by 8 bases and J by 5 bases, with 6 bases left in between. The germline gives CDR1 SNHLY, CDR2 FYNNEI. The length of the CDR3 is 10 residues. The CDR3 region has the DNA TGTGCCAGCCGATCGGAGACCCAGTACTTC. Translating it yields CASRSETQYF.

In this sample, this clonotype turned up a few times. The chain combines TRBV14 with TRBJ1-1, with D perhaps TRBD1 (5 bases). Germline V gives CDR1 SGHDN, CDR2 FVKESK. The CDR3 covers 15 residues. Trimming took off 0 bases at V and 4 bases at J, with 12 bases between the two ends. The CDR3 is CASSQDKGWGTEAFF. CDR3 coding DNA: TGTGCCAGCAGCCAAGATAAGGGGTGGGGCACTGAAGCTTTCTTT.

The chain links TRBV4-2 to TRBJ1-6; 8 bases match TRBD1. Trimming cost V 3 bases and J 7 bases; bases outside gene matches: 11. The CDR3 extends over 17 amino acids. Germline CDR1 is LGHNA and CDR2 is YNFKEQ. The CDR3 region is CASSQDPARQGNSPLHF. In nucleotides, the CDR3 is TGTGCCAGCAGCCAGGACCCGGCCAGACAGGGGAATTCACCCCTCCACTTT.

The chain is built from TRBV12-3 or TRBV12-4 and TRBJ1-5; D possibly corresponds to TRBD1 (5 bases). Trimming left V 3 bases short and J 3 bases short, with 9 bases between. The CDR3 spans 14 residues. CDR3 coding DNA: TGTGCCAGCAGTTTTACGGGGCCCAATCAGCCCCAGCATTTT. Translation: CASSFTGPNQPQHF.

This clonotype was seen a few times. V gene TRBV29-1 combines with J gene TRBJ2-1; D assignment may be TRBD1 or TRBD2 (5 bases each). CDR1 and CDR2 from the germline V gene are SQVTM and ANQGSEA. CDR3 length: 18 amino acids. Deletions cut 3 bases from V and 6 bases from J, with 27 bases between. The CDR3: CSVEGPIMGTSLANEQFF. In DNA, the CDR3 is TGCAGCGTTGAGGGGCCCATCATGGGGACCTCTTTGGCCAATGAGCAGTTCTTC.

This clonotype was seen at least ten times. This rearrangement joins TRBV7-2 to TRBJ1-5, with 9 nucleotides matching TRBD1. This CDR3 has 14 amino acids. Per germline, CDR1 SGHTA and CDR2 FQGNSA. Trimming took 5 bases from V and 5 from J; bases not matched to a gene: 4. The CDR3 sequence is CASSPRDRDQPQHF. CDR3 coding DNA: TGTGCCAGCAGCCCCCGGGACAGGGATCAGCCCCAGCATTTT.

The table lists this clonotype with a few counts. The chain couples TRBV7-2 to TRBJ1-2; 7 bases are shared with TRBD1. CDR3 length: 13 amino acids. Trimming cost V 4 bases and J 6 bases; bases outside gene matches: 5. Germline V lookup: CDR1 SGHTA, CDR2 FQGNSA. The CDR3 coding sequence is TGTGCCAGCAGCTATCGGACAGGCGATGGCTACACCTTC. Protein product: CASSYRTGDGYTF.

The chain couples TRBV7-2 to TRBJ2-5, with 9 bases matching TRBD1. Trimming cost V 5 bases and J 6 bases; bases outside gene matches: 4. CDR3 length: 13 residues. Germline-derived CDR1 and CDR2 are SGHTA and FQGNSA. CDR3 nucleotides: TGTGCCAGCAGCCCGGGGACAGGGAAGACCCAGTACTTC. This sequence encodes CASSPGTGKTQYF. The complete variable domain, with remaining parts taken from reference TRBV7-2 and TRBJ2-5, reads GAGVSQSPSNKVTEKGKDVELRCDPISGHTALYWYRQSLGQGLEFLIYFQGNSAPDKSGLPSDRFSAERTGGSVSTLTIQRTQQEDSAVYLCASSPGTGKTQYFGPGTRLLVL.

Of note for this clonotype: A read error may explain this, as a much larger clone is one base away. The CDR3 bases are TGTGCCAGCAGCACATACACCCCCCGGTGGACCTACAATGAGCAGTTCTTC. Its translation: CASSTYTPRWTYNEQFF. The rearrangement links TRBV7-8 to TRBJ2-1; D remains unclear. The CDR3 is made up of 17 amino acids. Germline values: CDR1 SGHVS, CDR2 FQNEAQ. V dropped 5 bases and J dropped 2 bases, with 19 bases sitting between them.

The J gene is TRBJ1-1, the V gene TRBV6-1; D remains unclear. This CDR3 contains 14 residues. The V end was cut by 0 bases, the J end by 5 bases, with 10 bases between. Germline V gene data show CDR1 as MNHNS and CDR2 as SASEGT. This CDR3 is CASSEAGRGTEAFF. CDR3 in DNA: TGTGCCAGCAGTGAAGCAGGGCGGGGAACTGAAGCTTTCTTT.

The chain employs TRBV6-2 or TRBV6-3 and TRBJ2-6; the D gene could be TRBD1 or TRBD2 (5 bases each). This CDR3 region has 17 residues. V was shortened by 0 bases and J by 2 bases, with 11 bases between the two germline ends. Germline assignment: CDR1 MNHEY and CDR2 SVGEGT. The CDR3 DNA is TGTGCCAGCAGTTACTCCATTGGGACCCCTGGGGCCAACGTCCTGACTTTC. Translated: CASSYSIGTPGANVLTF.

This clonotype was seen ten or more times. The chain joins TRBV7-2 to TRBJ2-4; D is unresolved. V lost 5 bases and J 6 bases, leaving 11 bases between the germline ends. Germline-derived CDR1 and CDR2 are SGHTA and FQGNSA. The CDR3 extends over 13 amino acids. CDR3 amino acids: CASSNYDSNIQYF. The CDR3, as DNA: TGTGCCAGCAGCAATTACGACTCAAACATTCAGTACTTC.

The chain is built from TRBV7-2 and TRBJ1-4; no clear D gene. V was shortened by 1 base and J by 8 bases, with 8 bases between the two germline ends. The CDR3 sequence is 13 residues long. The germline V gene has CDR1 SGHTA and CDR2 FQGNSA. CDR3 DNA: TGTGCCAGCAGCTTAGGTGCATCCGAAAAACTGTTTTTT. Translating gives CASSLGASEKLFF.